This T cell receptor beta chain was documented in a study of blood T cells in healthy people across ages. Whole-study context: Roughly one uniquely barcoded beta molecule per two T cells was captured.

The CDR3 consists of 15 residues. Germline V lookup: CDR1 DFQATT, CDR2 SNEGSKA (reference sequence). V was trimmed by 3 bases and J by 0 bases, leaving 14 bases between them. PCR was performed a second time for roughly 6 to 12 cycles using a sample-barcoded 5' primer and a J-beta primer mix. Each cDNA was tagged by a template-switch adaptor containing 12 random nucleotides. Via MiXCR, TCRdb re-called the 5' RACE reads, giving one row per CDR3 protein. The table records about 1.1 million distinct CDR3 sequences, around two fifths of them present only once. The sample comprised blood. The rearrangement links TRBV20-1 to TRBJ1-1; D is unresolved. This clonotype originated in a man younger than 30 in good health. CDR3: CSASTHFEMNTEAFF. The CDR3, as DNA: TGCAGTGCTAGTACCCACTTTGAGATGAACACTGAAGCTTTCTTT.